The rows below give T cell receptor beta chains drawn from one sample of a study of T-cell reconstitution after alpha-beta-depleted transplantation in children. TCRdb fed the PCR reads into MiXCR, producing one record per CDR3 protein. The table has 200,000 or so distinct CDR3 sequences, approximately 6.8% seen once. This specimen was PBMCs, taken before TCRalphabeta/CD19-depleted stem cell transplant. The receptor source for this set is a girl under three years old with combined immunodeficiency, due to receive a stem cell transplant. Each CDR3 is given with its conserved first and last residue. A D gene is named only where the DNA matches it firmly. Clone size appears in some rows only: once, few, many, or a class for an expanded clone.

abundance,j_gene,v_gene,d_gene,CDR3nt,CDR3aa
few,TRBJ2-3,TRBV28,-,TGTGCCAGCAGTTTTTCTGGTAGGGGTCGCTCTAGCACAGATACGCAGTATTTT,CASSFSGRGRSSTDTQYF
many,TRBJ2-3,TRBV27,TRBD2,TGTGCCAGCAGTTTCGCTAGCGGGTTTACAGATACGCAGTATTTT,CASSFASGFTDTQYF
many,TRBJ2-1,TRBV7-3,-,TGTGCCAGCAGCTTAATGGCAGGGAGCTACAATGAGCAGTTCTTC,CASSLMAGSYNEQFF
many,TRBJ2-7,TRBV29-1,-,TGCAGCGTTGCGACAGGTCGGGGCTACGAGCAGTACTTC,CSVATGRGYEQYF
many,TRBJ2-3,TRBV5-1,-,TGCGCCAGCAGCATCCTGACTCGCACAGATACGCAGTATTTT,CASSILTRTDTQYF
-,TRBJ2-2,TRBV5-1,TRBD2,TGCGCCACCTCGACTAGCGGGGGGGTCCTGAACACCGGGGAGCTGTTTTTT,CATSTSGGVLNTGELFF
-,TRBJ1-4,TRBV12-3/TRBV12-4,-,TGTGCCAGCAGCCCTACTGTATGGGAAAAACTGTTTTTT,CASSPTVWEKLFF
many,TRBJ2-1,TRBV14,-,TGTGCCAGCAGCCGGAGCTCCTACAATGAGCAGTTCTTC,CASSRSSYNEQFF
many,TRBJ2-1,TRBV3-1,TRBD2,TGTGCCAGCAGCATCTCTAGCGGGGGGGCCCTGAATGAGCAGTTCTTC,CASSISSGGALNEQFF
many,TRBJ1-2,TRBV29-1,-,TGCAGCGTTGAATTACGGAGAAGTTATGGCTACACCTTC,CSVELRRSYGYTF
many,TRBJ1-6,TRBV28,-,TGTGCCAGCAGTCCTTATAATTCACCCCTCCACTTT,CASSPYNSPLHF
many,TRBJ2-1,TRBV6-2/TRBV6-3,TRBD2,TGTGCCAGCAGTACTAGCGGGGGTATTAGTGAGCAGTTCTTC,CASSTSGGISEQFF
many,TRBJ2-4,TRBV14,-,TGTGCCAGCAGCCAAGCGGAACCATTCCCCCGACTAGCCAAAAACATTCAGTACTTC,CASSQAEPFPRLAKNIQYF
many,TRBJ2-3,TRBV12-3/TRBV12-4,TRBD1,TGTGCCAGCAGTGCCCCTACCAGGGGGCTCACAGATACGCAGTATTTT,CASSAPTRGLTDTQYF
many,TRBJ2-3,TRBV4-2,-,TGTGCCAGCAGCTACGAGACCGGGACAGATACGCAGTATTTT,CASSYETGTDTQYF